This note documents a single TCR beta chain sequence. Its specificity is not known. Germline V lookup: CDR1 MDHEN, CDR2 SYDVKM. Deletions cut 2 bases from V and 0 bases from J, with 14 bases between. The CDR3 runs to 17 residues. Exposure to brentuximab vedotin varied, and each patient had relapsed following autologous stem cell transplantation. Each best response was a complete response, a partial response or progressive disease. Measured with immunoSEQ multiplex PCR; TCRdb has only the in-frame clones, and not every one. The repertoire holds approximately 51,000 clones, with around 78% as singletons. The record originates from a study of PD-1 blockade in classical Hodgkin lymphoma. General study points: Reasons behind the repertoire differences stay unclear, perhaps disease activity or earlier therapy. Nivolumab initiated under 1 year post-ASCT led to patient exclusion. Complete responders possessed baseline diversity comparable to newly diagnosed patients.

This chain connects TRBV28 to TRBJ1-5; no definite D call. The receptor was isolated from a human donor with classical Hodgkin lymphoma. The specimen comprised peripheral blood mononuclear cells (PBMCs), sampled before the second cycle of nivolumab. Written as DNA, the CDR3 is TGTGCCAGCAGTTTAAAATCGGGTTGGCTTAGCAATCAGCCCCAGCATTTT. The encoded protein is CASSLKSGWLSNQPQHF. The full variable domain, in which reference TRBV28 and TRBJ1-5 provide the parts outside the CDR3, is DVKVTQSSRYLVKRTGEKVFLECVQDMDHENMFWYRQDPGLGLRLIYFSYDVKMKEKGDIPEGYSVSREKKERFSLILESASTNQTSMYLCASSLKSGWLSNQPQHFGDGTRLSIL.